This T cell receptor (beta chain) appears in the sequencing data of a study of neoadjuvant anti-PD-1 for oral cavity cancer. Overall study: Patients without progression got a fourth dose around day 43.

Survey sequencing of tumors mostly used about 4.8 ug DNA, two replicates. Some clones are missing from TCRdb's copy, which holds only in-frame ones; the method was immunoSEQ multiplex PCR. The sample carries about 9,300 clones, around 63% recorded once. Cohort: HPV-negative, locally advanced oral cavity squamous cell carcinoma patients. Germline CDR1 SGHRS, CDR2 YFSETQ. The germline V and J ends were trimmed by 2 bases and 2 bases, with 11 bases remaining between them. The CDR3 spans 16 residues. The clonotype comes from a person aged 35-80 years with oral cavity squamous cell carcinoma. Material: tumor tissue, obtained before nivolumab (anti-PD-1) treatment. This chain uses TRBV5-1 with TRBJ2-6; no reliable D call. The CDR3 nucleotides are TGCGCCAGCAGCTTACAGACCTGGGCTGGGGCCAACGTCCTGACTTTC. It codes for CASSLQTWAGANVLTF.